This T cell receptor (beta chain) appears in the sequencing data of a study of identical twins. General study points: Conclusions were based on cross-sectional statistical analysis, without following the same donors. Low generation probability was overrepresented in out-of-frame alpha sequences shared by twins.

TCRdb reprocessed the 5' RACE reads via MiXCR and lists one record per CDR3 protein. The table has 700,000 to 950,000 distinct CDR3 sequences, roughly an eighth seen once. This clonotype appeared a few times. What it recognizes is unknown. The sample was also reused in another study, on yellow fever vaccine responses in identical twins. From that study: In identical twins, vaccine T cell responses appeared partly shared and partly individual.

The sequencing sample was made of PBMCs. This receptor was taken from a woman aged 18-35 years in good health.

CDR3 region: CASNPGLAGEQFF. The CDR3 DNA sequence: TGTGCCAGCAACCCGGGACTAGCGGGGGAGCAGTTCTTC. The chain employs TRBV6-1 and TRBJ2-1, with 13 positions matching TRBD2. Germline loops: CDR1 MNHNS, CDR2 SASEGT. J gave up 10 bases and V 7 bases, and 4 bases lay outside the gene matches. The CDR3 spans 13 residues.